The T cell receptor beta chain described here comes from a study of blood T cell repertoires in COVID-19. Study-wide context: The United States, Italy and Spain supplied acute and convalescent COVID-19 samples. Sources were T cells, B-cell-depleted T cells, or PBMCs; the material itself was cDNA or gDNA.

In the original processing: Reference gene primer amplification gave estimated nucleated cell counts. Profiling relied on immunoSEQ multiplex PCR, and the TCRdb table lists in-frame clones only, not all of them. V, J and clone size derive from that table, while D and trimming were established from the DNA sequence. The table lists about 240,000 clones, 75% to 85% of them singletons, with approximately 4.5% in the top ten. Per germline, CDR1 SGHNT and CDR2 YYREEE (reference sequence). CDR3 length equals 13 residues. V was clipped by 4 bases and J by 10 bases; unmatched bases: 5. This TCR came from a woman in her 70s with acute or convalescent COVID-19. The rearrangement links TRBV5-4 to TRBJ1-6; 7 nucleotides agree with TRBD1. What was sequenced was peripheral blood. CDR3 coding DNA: TGTGCCAGCAGCATACAGGGGAGGTCACCCCTCCACTTT. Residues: CASSIQGRSPLHF. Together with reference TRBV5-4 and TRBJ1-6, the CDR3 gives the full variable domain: ETGVTQSPTHLIKTRGQQVTLRCSSQSGHNTVSWYQQALGQGPQFIFQYYREEENGRGNFPPRFSGLQFPNYSSELNVNALELDDSALYLCASSIQGRSPLHFGNGTRLTVT.